The 8 T cell receptor beta chains listed next were all sequenced from one sample in a study of glioma-infiltrating T cells. The iRepertoire nested amplicon-rescue multiplex PCR amplified TCR alpha and beta CDR3s from RNA. Each CDR3 protein is one row after TCRdb ran MiXCR on the multiplex PCR reads. The data hold under 150,000 distinct CDR3 sequences, with 24% observed a single time. The sample was glioma tissue, nonneoplastic brain tissue, or PBMCs (not recorded which). Receptors originate from a human donor with low-grade glioma or glioblastoma, undergoing nonglioma brain surgery, or in good health (not recorded which).

The chain recombines TRBV11-1 with TRBJ2-2; the D gene could be TRBD1 or TRBD2 (5 bases each). CDR3 length: 15 amino acids. Germline V CDR1 and CDR2: SGHAT, FQDESV (reference sequence). Trimming took off 5 bases at V and 5 bases at J, with 15 bases between the two ends. The CDR3 bases are TGTGCCAGCAGCGAAGGTCCGGGGCGAACCGGGGAGCTGTTTTTT. Protein product: CASSEGPGRTGELFF.

This clonotype was observed at least ten times. This chain connects TRBV4-2 to TRBJ2-3, with D maybe TRBD2 (5 bases). Trimming pared 3 bases from V and 0 bases from J, leaving 10 bases between. The CDR3 contains 15 residues. Per the germline V gene, CDR1 is LGHNA and CDR2 is YNFKEQ. CDR3 protein: CASSHPSGSTDTQYF. For the CDR3, the DNA is TGTGCCAGCAGCCACCCCAGCGGTAGCACAGATACGCAGTATTTT.

Comment on this clonotype: A single base separates this from a much larger clone, so it may be a read error. The gene calls are TRBV7-2 and TRBJ2-3, with 9 bases matching TRBD2. Germline values: CDR1 SGHTA, CDR2 FQGNSA. After removal of 6 bases from V and 2 bases from J, the junction contained 3 bases not matched to a gene. The CDR3 totals 14 residues. The CDR3 protein is CASRASGATDTQYF. In DNA form, the CDR3 reads TGTGCCAGCAGAGCTAGCGGGGCCACAGATACGCAGTATTTT.

This chain connects TRBV3-1 to TRBJ2-3; D is undetermined. Germline V lookup: CDR1 LGHDT, CDR2 YNNKEL (reference sequence). This CDR3 has 12 amino acids. Trimming stripped 3 bases from V and 6 bases from J, with 7 bases between. CDR3 sequence (DNA): TGTGCCAGCAGCCAGAGCTACGATACGCAGTATTTT. Protein sequence: CASSQSYDTQYF.

In regard to this clonotype: Being one base from a much bigger clone, this may be a read error. The chain employs TRBV20-1 and TRBJ2-3; TRBD1 might be the D (5 bases). The CDR3 contains 13 residues. Germline loops: CDR1 DFQATT, CDR2 SNEGSKA (reference sequence). The CDR3 bases are TGCAGTGCTAGCGGCGATAGCACAGGTACGCAGTATTTT. Protein: CSASGDSTGTQYF.

This clonotype has more than one count but fewer than ten. CDR3 DNA: TGTGCCAGCAGCCACAGGGGGGGCGAAAATACGCAGTATTTT. Translated: CASSHRGGENTQYF. This sequence joins TRBV3-1 and TRBJ2-3, with D perhaps TRBD1 or TRBD2 (7 bases each). Trimming stripped 3 bases from V and 7 bases from J, with 14 bases between. The CDR3 is 14 residues long. CDR1 and CDR2 from the germline V gene are LGHDT and YNNKEL (reference sequence).

This clonotype has at least ten counts. The chain carries TRBV3-1 and TRBJ2-2; a possible D gene is TRBD2 (5 bases). The CDR3 is 15 residues long. V shed 5 bases and J shed 6 bases, with 16 bases lying between them. Germline V gene sequence: CDR1 LGHDT, CDR2 YNNKEL (reference sequence). This chain's CDR3 is CASSSRVGVSGELFF. CDR3 bases: TGTGCCAGCAGCTCGCGGGTCGGGGTGTCCGGGGAGCTGTTTTTT.

In the case of this clonotype: This sequence may be a read error, since a much larger clone differs from it by one base. This chain links TRBV6-1 with TRBJ1-5; D gene unclear. Germline lookup yields CDR1 MNHNS and CDR2 SASEGT. This CDR3 contains 17 residues. The CDR3 spells CASSLYRSAGPNQSQHF. CDR3 coding DNA: TGTGCCAGCAGTTTATACCGGTCGGCTGGGCCTAATCAGTCCCAGCATTTT.